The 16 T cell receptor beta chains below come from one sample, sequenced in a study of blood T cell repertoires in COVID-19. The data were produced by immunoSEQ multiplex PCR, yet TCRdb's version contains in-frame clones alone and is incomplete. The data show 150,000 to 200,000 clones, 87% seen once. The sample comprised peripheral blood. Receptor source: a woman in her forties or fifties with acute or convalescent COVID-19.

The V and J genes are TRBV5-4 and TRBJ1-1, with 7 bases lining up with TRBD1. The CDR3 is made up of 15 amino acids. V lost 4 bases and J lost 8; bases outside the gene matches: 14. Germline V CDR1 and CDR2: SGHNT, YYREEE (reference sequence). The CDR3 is CASSAGQTGQREAFF. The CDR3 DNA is TGTGCCAGCAGCGCCGGACAGACAGGGCAAAGGGAAGCTTTCTTT.

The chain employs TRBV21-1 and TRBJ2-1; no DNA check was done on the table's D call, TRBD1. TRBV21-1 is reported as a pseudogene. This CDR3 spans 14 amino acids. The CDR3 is CARAMNRGYNEQFF. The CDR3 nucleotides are TGTGCCAGGGCTATGAACAGGGGCTACAATGAGCAGTTCTTC.

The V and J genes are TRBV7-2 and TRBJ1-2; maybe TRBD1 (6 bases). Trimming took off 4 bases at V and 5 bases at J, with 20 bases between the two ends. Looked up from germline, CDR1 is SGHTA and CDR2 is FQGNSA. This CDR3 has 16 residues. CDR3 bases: TGTGCCAGCAGCTCTGGACCAGGGGATGGCTGGTATGGCTACACCTTC. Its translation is CASSSGPGDGWYGYTF.

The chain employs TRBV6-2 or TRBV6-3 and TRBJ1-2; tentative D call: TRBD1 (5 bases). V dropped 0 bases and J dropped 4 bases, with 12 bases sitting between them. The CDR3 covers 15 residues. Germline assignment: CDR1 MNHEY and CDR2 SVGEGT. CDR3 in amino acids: CASSYSSTGSYGYTF. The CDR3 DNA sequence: TGTGCCAGCAGTTACTCGTCCACAGGCTCCTATGGCTACACCTTC.

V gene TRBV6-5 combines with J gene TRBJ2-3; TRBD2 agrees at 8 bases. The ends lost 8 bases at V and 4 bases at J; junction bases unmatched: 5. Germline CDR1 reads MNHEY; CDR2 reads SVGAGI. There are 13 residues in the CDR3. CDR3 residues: CASREGAADTQYF. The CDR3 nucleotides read TGTGCCAGCCGGGAGGGCGCGGCAGATACGCAGTATTTT.

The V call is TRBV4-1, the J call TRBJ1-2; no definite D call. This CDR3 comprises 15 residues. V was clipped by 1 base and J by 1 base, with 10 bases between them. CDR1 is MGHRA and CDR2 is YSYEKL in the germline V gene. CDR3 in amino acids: CASSQGGGLNYGYTF. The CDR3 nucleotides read TGCGCCAGCAGCCAAGGAGGAGGGCTTAACTATGGCTACACCTTC.

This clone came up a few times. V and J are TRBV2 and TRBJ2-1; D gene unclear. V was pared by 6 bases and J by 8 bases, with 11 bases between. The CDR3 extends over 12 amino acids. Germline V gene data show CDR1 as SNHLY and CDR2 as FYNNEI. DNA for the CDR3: TGTGCCAGCAGAGGAGATCTCTATGAGCAGTTCTTC. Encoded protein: CASRGDLYEQFF.

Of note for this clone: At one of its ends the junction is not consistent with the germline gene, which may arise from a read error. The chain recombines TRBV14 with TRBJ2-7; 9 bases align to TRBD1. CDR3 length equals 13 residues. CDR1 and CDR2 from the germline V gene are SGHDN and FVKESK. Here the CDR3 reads CASSQGQGREQYF. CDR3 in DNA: TGTGCCAGTAGCCAGGGACAGGGCAGGGAGCAGTACTTC.

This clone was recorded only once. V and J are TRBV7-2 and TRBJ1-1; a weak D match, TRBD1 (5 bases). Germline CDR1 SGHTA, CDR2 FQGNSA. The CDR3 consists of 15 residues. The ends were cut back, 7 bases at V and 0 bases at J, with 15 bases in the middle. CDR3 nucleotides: TGTGCCAGCACCCTTGACAGCGCAATGAACACTGAAGCTTTCTTT. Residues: CASTLDSAMNTEAFF.

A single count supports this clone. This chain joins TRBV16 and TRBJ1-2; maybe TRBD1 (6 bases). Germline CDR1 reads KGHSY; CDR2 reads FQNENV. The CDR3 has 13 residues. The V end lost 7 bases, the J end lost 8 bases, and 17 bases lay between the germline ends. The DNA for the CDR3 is TGTGCCAGCATGCCAACAGGGCAAAAGGGCTACACCTTC. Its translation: CASMPTGQKGYTF.

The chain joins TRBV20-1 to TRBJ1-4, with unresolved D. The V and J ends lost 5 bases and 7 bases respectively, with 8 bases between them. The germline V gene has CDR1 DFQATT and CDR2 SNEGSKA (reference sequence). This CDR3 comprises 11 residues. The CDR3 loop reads CSAGLLEKLFF. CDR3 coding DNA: TGCAGTGCTGGACTGCTTGAAAAACTGTTTTTT.

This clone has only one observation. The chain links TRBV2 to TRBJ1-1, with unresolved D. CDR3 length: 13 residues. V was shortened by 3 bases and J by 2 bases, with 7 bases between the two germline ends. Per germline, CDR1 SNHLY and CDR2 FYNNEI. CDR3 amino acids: CASSDRTNTEAFF. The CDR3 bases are TGTGCCAGCAGTGACAGGACTAACACTGAAGCTTTCTTT.

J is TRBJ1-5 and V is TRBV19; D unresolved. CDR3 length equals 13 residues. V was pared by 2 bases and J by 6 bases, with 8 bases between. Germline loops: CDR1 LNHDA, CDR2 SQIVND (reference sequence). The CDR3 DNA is TGTGCCAGTAGTATACGGGGATTTCAGCCCCAGCATTTT. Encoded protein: CASSIRGFQPQHF.

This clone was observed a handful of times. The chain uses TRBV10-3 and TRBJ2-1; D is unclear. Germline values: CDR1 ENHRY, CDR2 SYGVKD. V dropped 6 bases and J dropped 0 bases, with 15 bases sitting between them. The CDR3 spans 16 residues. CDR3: CAIRATADSSYNEQFF. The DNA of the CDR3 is TGTGCCATCAGGGCGACTGCCGATAGCTCCTACAATGAGCAGTTCTTC.

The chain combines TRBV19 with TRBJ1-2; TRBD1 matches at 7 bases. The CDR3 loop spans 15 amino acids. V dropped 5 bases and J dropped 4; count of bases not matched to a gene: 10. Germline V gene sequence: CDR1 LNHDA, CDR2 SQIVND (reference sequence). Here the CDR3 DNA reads TGTGCCAGTAGTCCCAGGGACAGCCCTAGCTATGGCTACACCTTC. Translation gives CASSPRDSPSYGYTF.

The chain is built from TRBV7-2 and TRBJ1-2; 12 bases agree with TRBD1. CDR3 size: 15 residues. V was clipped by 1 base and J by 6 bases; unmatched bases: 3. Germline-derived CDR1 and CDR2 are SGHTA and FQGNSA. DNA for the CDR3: TGTGCCAGCAGCTTAGGGGGGACAGGGGGCGATGGCTACACCTTC. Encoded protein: CASSLGGTGGDGYTF.